Below, one T cell receptor beta chain is given with its context. As yet, its antigen is unknown. The CDR3 runs 14 residues. Trimming stripped 6 bases from V and 4 bases from J, with 15 bases between. Germline CDR1 MNHEY, CDR2 SVGAGI. Time point described: week 11, during vaccination. Vaccination used 300 ug of mutant IDH1 20-mer peptide per dose, with topical imiquimod. Libraries were prepared by immunoSEQ multiplex PCR; TCRdb keeps only in-frame clonotypes and omits some of them. The sample holds about 130,000 clones, roughly 75% seen once. This record comes from a study of a mutant IDH1 vaccine in newly diagnosed glioma. Study information: First vaccine doses came 4-6 weeks after radiotherapy alone, or with temozolomide cycles. Sex among treated patients split about 60% male, around 40% female; mean age was approximately 40 years.

The V and J genes are TRBV6-5 and TRBJ1-1; D may be TRBD1 (5 bases). The source was PBMCs, collected from a glioma patient whose treatment included an IDH1 peptide vaccine. The sequence was obtained from a man in his forties with glioma. CDR3 loop: CASRGHSGTTEAFF. CDR3 bases: TGTGCCAGCAGGGGTCACAGCGGGACCACTGAAGCTTTCTTT.